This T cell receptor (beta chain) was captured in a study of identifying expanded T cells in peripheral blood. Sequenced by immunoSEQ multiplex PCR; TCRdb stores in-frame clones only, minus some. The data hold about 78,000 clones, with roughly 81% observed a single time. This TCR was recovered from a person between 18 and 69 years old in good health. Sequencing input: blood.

CDR3 sequence reads: CASSSPRAGTGPYNEQFF. CDR3 DNA: TGTGCCAGTAGTTCACCCCGGGCCGGGACAGGGCCGTACAATGAGCAGTTCTTC. This chain uses TRBV19 with TRBJ2-1; TRBD1 matches at 9 bases. The CDR3 totals 18 residues. Germline V gene data show CDR1 as LNHDA and CDR2 as SQIVND (reference sequence). The V gene end was trimmed by 5 bases and the J gene end by 4 bases; junction bases not matched to a gene: 15.